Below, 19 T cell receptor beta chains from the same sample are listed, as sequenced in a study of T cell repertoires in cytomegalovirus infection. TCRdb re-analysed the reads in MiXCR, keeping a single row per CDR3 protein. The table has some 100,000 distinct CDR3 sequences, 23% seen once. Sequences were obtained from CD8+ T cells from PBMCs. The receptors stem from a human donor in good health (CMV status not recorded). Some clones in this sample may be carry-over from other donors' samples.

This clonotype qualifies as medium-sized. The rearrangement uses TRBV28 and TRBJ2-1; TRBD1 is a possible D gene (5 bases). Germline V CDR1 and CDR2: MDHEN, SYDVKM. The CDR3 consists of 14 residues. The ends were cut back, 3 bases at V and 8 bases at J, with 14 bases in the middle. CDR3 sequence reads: CASSFSAGMHEQFF. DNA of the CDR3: TGTGCCAGCAGTTTCTCCGCAGGGATGCATGAGCAGTTCTTC.

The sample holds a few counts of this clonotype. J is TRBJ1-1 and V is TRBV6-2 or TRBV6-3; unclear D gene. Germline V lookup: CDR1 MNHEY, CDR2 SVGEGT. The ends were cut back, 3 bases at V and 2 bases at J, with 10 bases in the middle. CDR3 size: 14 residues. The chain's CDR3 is CASSYSRINTEAFF. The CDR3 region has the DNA TGTGCCAGCAGTTATTCGAGGATCAACACTGAAGCTTTCTTT.

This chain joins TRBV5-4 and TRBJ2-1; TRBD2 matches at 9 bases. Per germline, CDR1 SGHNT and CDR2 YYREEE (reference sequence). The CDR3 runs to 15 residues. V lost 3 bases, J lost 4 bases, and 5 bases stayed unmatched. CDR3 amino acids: CASSSSSGEYNEQFF. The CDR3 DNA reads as TGTGCCAGCAGCTCCTCTAGCGGGGAGTACAATGAGCAGTTCTTC.

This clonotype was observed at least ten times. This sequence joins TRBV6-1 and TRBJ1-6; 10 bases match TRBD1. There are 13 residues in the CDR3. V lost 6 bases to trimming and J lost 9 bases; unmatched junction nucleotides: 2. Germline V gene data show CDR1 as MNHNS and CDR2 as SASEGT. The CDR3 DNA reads TGTGCCAGCAGAGGGACAGGGGTTTCACCCCTCCACTTT. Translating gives CASRGTGVSPLHF.

Written as DNA, the CDR3 is TGTGCCAGCAGTTCGGGACATGGCTACACCTTC. Translated: CASSSGHGYTF. This chain connects TRBV6-5 to TRBJ1-2, with D tentatively TRBD1 (5 bases). CDR3 size: 11 residues. With 4 bases removed from V and 6 bases from J, the gap between germline ends came to 6 bases. CDR1 is MNHEY, CDR2 SVGAGI, per germline.

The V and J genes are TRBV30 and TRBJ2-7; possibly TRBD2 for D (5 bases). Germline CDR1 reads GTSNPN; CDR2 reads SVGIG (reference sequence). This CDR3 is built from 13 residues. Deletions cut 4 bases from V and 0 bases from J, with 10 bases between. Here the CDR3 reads CAWTLGSSYEQYF. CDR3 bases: TGTGCCTGGACCCTTGGGAGCTCCTACGAGCAGTACTTC.

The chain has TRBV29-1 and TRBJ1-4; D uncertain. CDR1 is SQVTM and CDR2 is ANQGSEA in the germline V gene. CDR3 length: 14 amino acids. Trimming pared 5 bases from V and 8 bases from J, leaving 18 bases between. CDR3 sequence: CSVPDPGSGEKLFF. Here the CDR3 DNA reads TGCAGCGTTCCAGACCCGGGGTCGGGCGAAAAACTGTTTTTT.

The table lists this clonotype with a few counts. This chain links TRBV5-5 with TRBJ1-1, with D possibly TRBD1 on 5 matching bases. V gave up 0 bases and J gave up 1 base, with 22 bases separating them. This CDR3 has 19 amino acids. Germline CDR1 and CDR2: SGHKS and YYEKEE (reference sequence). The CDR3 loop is CASSLAWAPGPTANTEAFF. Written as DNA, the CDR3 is TGTGCCAGCAGCTTGGCTTGGGCCCCGGGACCCACGGCGAACACTGAAGCTTTCTTT. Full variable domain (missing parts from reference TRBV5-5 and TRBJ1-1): DAGVTQSPTHLIKTRGQQVTLRCSPISGHKSVSWYQQVLGQGPQFIFQYYEKEERGRGNFPDRFSARQFPNYSSELNVNALLLGDSALYLCASSLAWAPGPTANTEAFFGQGTRLTVV.

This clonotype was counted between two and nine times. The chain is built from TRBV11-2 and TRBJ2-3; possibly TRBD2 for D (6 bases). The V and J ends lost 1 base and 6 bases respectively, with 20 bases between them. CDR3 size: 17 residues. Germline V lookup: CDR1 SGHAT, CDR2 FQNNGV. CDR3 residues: CASSLVPSGRPPDTQYF. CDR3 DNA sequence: TGTGCCAGCAGCTTAGTGCCGTCGGGGAGGCCGCCGGATACGCAGTATTTT.

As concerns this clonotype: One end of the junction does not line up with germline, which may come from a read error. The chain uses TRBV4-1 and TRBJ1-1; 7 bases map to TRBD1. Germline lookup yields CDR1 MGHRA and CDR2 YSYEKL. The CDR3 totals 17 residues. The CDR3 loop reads CASSQSQEGAEITEAFF. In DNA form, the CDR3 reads TGCGCCAGTAGCCAATCTCAGGAGGGGGCGGAAATCACTGAAGCTTTCTTT.

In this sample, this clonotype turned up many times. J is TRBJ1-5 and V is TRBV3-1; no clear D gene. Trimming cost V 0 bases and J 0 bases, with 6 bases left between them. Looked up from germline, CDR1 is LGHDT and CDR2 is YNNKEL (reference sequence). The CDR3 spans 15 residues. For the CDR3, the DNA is TGTGCCAGCAGCCAAGATCTGGGTAGCAATCAGCCCCAGCATTTT. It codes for CASSQDLGSNQPQHF.

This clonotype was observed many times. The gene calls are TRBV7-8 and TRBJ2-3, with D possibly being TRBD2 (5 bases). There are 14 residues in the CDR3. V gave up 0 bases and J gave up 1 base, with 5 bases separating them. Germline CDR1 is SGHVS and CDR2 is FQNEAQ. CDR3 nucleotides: TGTGCCAGCAGCTTAGCGCGGGGCACAGATACGCAGTATTTT. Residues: CASSLARGTDTQYF.

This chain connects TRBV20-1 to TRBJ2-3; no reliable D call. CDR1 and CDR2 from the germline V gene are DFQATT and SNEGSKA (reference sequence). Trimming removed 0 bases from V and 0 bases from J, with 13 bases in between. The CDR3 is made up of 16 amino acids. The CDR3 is CSARDPTTLSTDTQYF. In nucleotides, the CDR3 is TGCAGTGCTAGAGATCCTACAACCCTTAGCACAGATACGCAGTATTTT.

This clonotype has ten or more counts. The CDR3 region is CASSASGGGRYEQYF. For the CDR3, the DNA is TGTGCCAGCAGCGCAAGCGGCGGGGGCCGCTACGAGCAGTACTTC. J is TRBJ2-7 and V is TRBV7-2; D is perhaps TRBD2 (7 bases). V lost 5 bases, J lost 3 bases, and 17 bases lay in between. The CDR3 is 15 residues long. CDR1 and CDR2 (germline): SGHTA, FQGNSA.

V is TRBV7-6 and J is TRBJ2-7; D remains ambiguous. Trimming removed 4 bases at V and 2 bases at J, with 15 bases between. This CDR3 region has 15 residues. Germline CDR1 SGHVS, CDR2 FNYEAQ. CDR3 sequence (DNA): TGTGCCAGCAGCTCCGGTCAGCTCCTACCCTACGAGCAGTACTTC. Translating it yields CASSSGQLLPYEQYF.

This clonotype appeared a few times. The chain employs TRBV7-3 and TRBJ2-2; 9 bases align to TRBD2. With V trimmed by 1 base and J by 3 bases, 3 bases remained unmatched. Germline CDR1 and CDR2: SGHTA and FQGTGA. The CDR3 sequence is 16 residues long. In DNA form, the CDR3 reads TGTGCCAGCAGCTTAATAGCGGGGGCCTACACCGGGGAGCTGTTTTTT. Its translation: CASSLIAGAYTGELFF.

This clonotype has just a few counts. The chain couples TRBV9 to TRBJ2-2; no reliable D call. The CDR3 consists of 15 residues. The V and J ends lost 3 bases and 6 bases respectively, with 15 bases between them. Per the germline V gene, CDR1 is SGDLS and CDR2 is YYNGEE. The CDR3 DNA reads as TGTGCCAGCAGCGGAGGCCCCGGGTCGGCCGGGGAGCTGTTTTTT. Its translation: CASSGGPGSAGELFF.

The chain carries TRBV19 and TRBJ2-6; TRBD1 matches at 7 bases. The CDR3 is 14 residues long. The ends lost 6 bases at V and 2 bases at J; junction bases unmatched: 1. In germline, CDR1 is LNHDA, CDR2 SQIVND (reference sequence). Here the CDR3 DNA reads TGTGCCAGTAGAGACAGGGCTGGGGCCAACGTCCTGACTTTC. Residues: CASRDRAGANVLTF.

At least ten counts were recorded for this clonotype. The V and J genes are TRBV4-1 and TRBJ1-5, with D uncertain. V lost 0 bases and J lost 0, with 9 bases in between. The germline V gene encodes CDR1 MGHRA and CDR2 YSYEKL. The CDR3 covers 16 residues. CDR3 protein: CASSQDGEYSNQPQHF. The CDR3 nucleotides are TGCGCCAGCAGCCAAGATGGGGAATATAGCAATCAGCCCCAGCATTTT.